The 17 T cell receptor beta chains reported below all come from one sample, sequenced in a study of T cell repertoires in cytomegalovirus infection. TCRdb processed the reads anew with MiXCR; each CDR3 protein has one entry. Of 630,000 or so distinct CDR3 sequences in the sample, 20% to 25% were seen once. Sequenced: CD8+ T cells from PBMCs. The receptors here all came from a human donor in good health (CMV status not recorded). Some clones in this sample may be carry-over from other donors' samples.

The V call is TRBV14, the J call TRBJ1-2; D call uncertain. Trimming removed 3 bases at V and 5 bases at J, with 13 bases between. The germline CDR1 and CDR2 sequences are SGHDN and FVKESK. The CDR3 contains 14 residues. CDR3 in DNA: TGTGCCAGCAGCCAGGGCGCATGGAAGTATGGCTACACCTTC. Its protein is CASSQGAWKYGYTF.

The chain couples TRBV11-2 to TRBJ1-1, with 7 bases that match TRBD1. This CDR3 spans 15 amino acids. Germline CDR1 and CDR2: SGHAT and FQNNGV. V was pared by 8 bases and J by 0 bases, with 9 bases of the junction left unmatched. The chain's CDR3 is CASLPWGQLNTEAFF. The CDR3 DNA reads as TGTGCCAGCCTCCCTTGGGGACAGTTGAACACTGAAGCTTTCTTT.

This chain joins TRBV15 and TRBJ2-1, with 8 bases identical to TRBD1. Trimming took 3 bases from V and 4 from J; bases not matched to a gene: 8. The CDR3 contains 16 residues. Germline values: CDR1 LNHNV, CDR2 YYDKDF (reference sequence). CDR3 region: CATSSKGQGPYNEQFF. CDR3 in DNA: TGTGCCACCAGCAGCAAAGGACAGGGACCTTACAATGAGCAGTTCTTC.

This clonotype was detected ten times or more. The chain couples TRBV19 to TRBJ2-7; D unresolved. Germline V gene sequence: CDR1 LNHDA, CDR2 SQIVND (reference sequence). V was pared by 2 bases and J by 0 bases, with 11 bases between. This CDR3 has 15 amino acids. In DNA form, the CDR3 reads TGTGCCAGTAGTATAAACGGACGGCCCTCCTACGAGCAGTACTTC. Translating it yields CASSINGRPSYEQYF.

The chain carries TRBV19 and TRBJ1-1; a weak D match, TRBD1 (6 bases). Germline V gene sequence: CDR1 LNHDA, CDR2 SQIVND (reference sequence). The germline V and J ends were trimmed by 3 bases and 0 bases, with 11 bases remaining between them. The CDR3 covers 15 residues. CDR3 in DNA: TGTGCCAGTAGTATCGGGGGCCCGATGAACACTGAAGCTTTCTTT. As protein: CASSIGGPMNTEAFF.

This clonotype turned up a few times. The chain combines TRBV12-5 with TRBJ1-5; D unclear. Trimming removed 3 bases at V and 0 bases at J, with 9 bases between. The CDR3 loop spans 15 amino acids. Germline V gene data show CDR1 as LGHNT and CDR2 as FRNRAP. The CDR3 reads CASGFLGLSNQPQHF. Here the CDR3 DNA reads TGTGCTAGTGGTTTCCTAGGGCTTAGCAATCAGCCCCAGCATTTT.

In this sample, this clonotype turned up many times. The chain joins TRBV25-1 to TRBJ2-1; a possible D gene is TRBD1 (6 bases). The CDR3 runs to 14 residues. The germline CDR1 and CDR2 sequences are MGHDK and SYGVNS. V dropped 6 bases and J dropped 3 bases, with 12 bases sitting between them. As DNA, the CDR3 is TGTGCCAGCAGGGACAGAGAAAACTACAATGAGCAGTTCTTC. Translated, it gives CASRDRENYNEQFF.

V is TRBV6-2 or TRBV6-3 and J is TRBJ2-1; D could derive from TRBD1 or TRBD2 (5 bases each). Per the germline V gene, CDR1 is MNHEY and CDR2 is SVGEGT. The V and J ends lost 6 bases and 8 bases respectively, with 14 bases between them. The CDR3 extends over 13 amino acids. The CDR3 DNA follows: TGTGCCAGCAGCGTTTGGGGGAGCGATGAGCAGTTCTTC. Its translation: CASSVWGSDEQFF.

This chain joins TRBV7-9 and TRBJ2-5; 8 bases map to TRBD1. From germline, CDR1 is SEHNR and CDR2 FQNEAQ (reference sequence). The CDR3 is 15 residues long. The J segment lost 6 bases and the V segment lost 6 bases, leaving 12 bases of the junction unmatched. The CDR3 coding sequence is TGTGCCAGCAGGGGCCCAGGACAGGGACCGCAGACCCAGTACTTC. It yields the protein CASRGPGQGPQTQYF.

The V gene is TRBV28, the J gene TRBJ1-5; D is possibly TRBD1 (6 bases). Trimming shortened V by 6 bases and J by 0 bases, and 12 bases separated the two germline ends. The CDR3 length is 15 residues. Germline V gene data show CDR1 as MDHEN and CDR2 as SYDVKM. The CDR3 region is CASSTYRDSNQPQHF. The CDR3 nucleotides read TGTGCCAGCAGCACCTACAGGGATAGCAATCAGCCCCAGCATTTT.

This clonotype has a single count. The junction departs from the called germline gene at one end, perhaps through a read error. V usage is TRBV20-1 and J usage is TRBJ2-1; TRBD2 matches 8 bases. This CDR3 contains 14 residues. Looked up from germline, CDR1 is DFQATT and CDR2 is SNEGSKA (reference sequence). CDR3 coding DNA: TGCAGTACTAGTTCCGGGGGGGCCCACAATGAGCAGTTCTTC. Protein product: CSTSSGGAHNEQFF.

The V gene is TRBV2, the J gene TRBJ2-1, with D possibly matching TRBD2 (5 bases). Per the germline V gene, CDR1 is SNHLY and CDR2 is FYNNEI. The CDR3 length is 14 residues. Deletions cut 7 bases from V and 2 bases from J, with 12 bases between. The CDR3 loop reads CASKEGEAYNEQFF. For the CDR3, the DNA is TGTGCCAGCAAAGAGGGAGAGGCCTACAATGAGCAGTTCTTC.

The V call is TRBV27, the J call TRBJ2-1; TRBD2 matches at 10 bases. The ends lost 7 bases at V and 9 bases at J; junction bases unmatched: 9. Germline-derived CDR1 and CDR2 are MNHEY and SMNVEV (reference sequence). This CDR3 region has 14 residues. CDR3 bases: TGTGCCAGCAACAGAGCGGGGGGGCCTAGTGAGCAGTTCTTC. It yields the protein CASNRAGGPSEQFF.

DNA of the CDR3: TGTGCCAGCAGCCGGGACGCAGAGACCCAGTACTTC. Residues: CASSRDAETQYF. The rearrangement joins TRBV25-1 to TRBJ2-5; either TRBD1 or TRBD2 may fit D (5 bases each). V was shortened by 6 bases and J by 4 bases, with 9 bases between the two germline ends. Germline CDR1 and CDR2: MGHDK and SYGVNS. The CDR3 totals 12 residues.

This clonotype occurred many times. The V gene is TRBV7-2, the J gene TRBJ1-1, with 7 bases identical to TRBD1. The ends lost 7 bases at V and 3 bases at J; junction bases unmatched: 8. CDR1 and CDR2 (germline): SGHTA, FQGNSA. The CDR3 extends over 14 amino acids. The CDR3 here is CASMPDRVDTEAFF. The CDR3 coding sequence is TGTGCCAGCATGCCCGACAGGGTCGACACTGAAGCTTTCTTT. Variable domain in full (rest from reference TRBV7-2 and TRBJ1-1): GAGVSQSPSNKVTEKGKDVELRCDPISGHTALYWYRQSLGQGLEFLIYFQGNSAPDKSGLPSDRFSAERTGGSVSTLTIQRTQQEDSAVYLCASMPDRVDTEAFFGQGTRLTVV.

The rearrangement links TRBV19 to TRBJ1-1, with 8 bases that match TRBD1. The CDR3 sequence is 16 residues long. Germline V gives CDR1 LNHDA, CDR2 SQIVND (reference sequence). The V gene end was trimmed by 6 bases and the J gene end by 7 bases; junction bases not matched to a gene: 16. The CDR3 sequence: CASRIHIGQGSSEAFF. The CDR3, as DNA: TGTGCCAGTAGGATACACATAGGACAGGGTTCGAGTGAAGCTTTCTTT.

This clonotype was observed many times. The chain employs TRBV7-9 and TRBJ1-1; D may be TRBD1 (5 bases). Germline-derived CDR1 and CDR2 are SEHNR and FQNEAQ (reference sequence). The CDR3 is 14 residues long. Deletions cut 5 bases from V and 3 bases from J, with 13 bases between. The CDR3 reads CASSPPGLDTEAFF. CDR3 in DNA: TGTGCCAGCAGCCCGCCAGGGTTGGACACTGAAGCTTTCTTT.